One sample yielded the 28 T cell receptor beta chains listed below, sequenced in a study of T cell changes during pregnancy in multiple sclerosis. Sequenced by immunoSEQ multiplex PCR; TCRdb stores in-frame clones only, minus some. The sample shows about 69,000 clones, over 75% of them seen only once. Specimen: CD4+ T cells from peripheral blood mononuclear cells, collected in the third trimester of pregnancy. Source of these receptors: a female donor in good health, enrolled as a control in a pregnancy study.

This clone was recorded only once. The chain couples TRBV30 to TRBJ1-2; 11 bases match TRBD1. Trimming removed 6 bases from V and 4 bases from J; junction bases left unmatched: 1. CDR1 is GTSNPN, CDR2 SVGIG, per germline (reference sequence). The CDR3 sequence is 12 residues long. In nucleotides, the CDR3 is TGTGCCTGCGGGACAGGGGGCTATGGCTACACCTTC. It translates to CACGTGGYGYTF.

The chain joins TRBV9 to TRBJ1-2, with D possibly matching TRBD1 (5 bases). V was trimmed by 0 bases and J by 8 bases, leaving 11 bases between them. Germline CDR1 is SGDLS and CDR2 is YYNGEE. The CDR3 is 13 amino acids. The CDR3 is CASSVDSGPGYTF. CDR3 in DNA: TGTGCCAGCAGCGTAGATTCAGGGCCCGGCTACACCTTC.

The chain carries TRBV19 and TRBJ1-1, with 7 bases lining up with TRBD1. The CDR3 sequence is 16 residues long. The germline gives CDR1 LNHDA, CDR2 SQIVND (reference sequence). Trimming removed 1 base from V and 0 bases from J; junction bases left unmatched: 5. The CDR3 region has the DNA TGTGCCAGTAGTATAGGTGGGACAGTAATGAACACTGAAGCTTTCTTT. Protein product: CASSIGGTVMNTEAFF.

The rearrangement links TRBV14 to TRBJ2-1; 11 bases map to TRBD1. In germline, CDR1 is SGHDN, CDR2 FVKESK. CDR3 length: 16 amino acids. J was trimmed by 10 bases and V by 0 bases; bases with no gene match: 8. The CDR3 is CASSQDRRTGGPEQFF. In DNA, the CDR3 is TGTGCCAGCAGCCAAGATCGGAGGACAGGGGGCCCGGAGCAGTTCTTC.

This chain uses TRBV7-3 with TRBJ1-2, with D unresolved. V lost 2 bases, J lost 12 bases, and 22 bases lay in between. Germline lookup yields CDR1 SGHTA and CDR2 FQGTGA. CDR3 length: 15 residues. The CDR3 DNA reads as TGTGCCAGCAGCTTATACGCGGGTACCATCCCAATTAACACCTTC. Protein: CASSLYAGTIPINTF.

The chain recombines TRBV9 with TRBJ1-2; tentatively, D is TRBD1 (5 bases). CDR1 is SGDLS, CDR2 YYNGEE, per germline. This CDR3 region has 13 residues. Between the trimmed V and J ends, which lost 6 bases and 4 bases, there was a span of 13 bases. The CDR3 DNA sequence: TGTGCCAGCAATCAGGGCTCGGTCTATGGCTACACCTTC. It is translated as CASNQGSVYGYTF.

V gene TRBV19 combines with J gene TRBJ1-5, with 7 nucleotides matching TRBD1. The CDR3 covers 15 residues. The ends lost 3 bases at V and 5 bases at J; junction bases unmatched: 7. Germline V gene sequence: CDR1 LNHDA, CDR2 SQIVND (reference sequence). The chain's CDR3 is CASSILSGGDQPQHF. The CDR3 region has the DNA TGTGCCAGTAGTATTTTGTCAGGGGGTGATCAGCCCCAGCATTTT. The full variable domain, rest sourced from reference TRBV19 and TRBJ1-5, is DGGITQSPKYLFRKEGQNVTLSCEQNLNHDAMYWYRQDPGQGLRLIYYSQIVNDFQKGDIAEGYSVSREKKESFPLTVTSAQKNPTAFYLCASSILSGGDQPQHFGDGTRLSIL.

The chain couples TRBV9 to TRBJ1-6, with 9 bases matching TRBD1. The CDR3 length is 16 residues. Germline trimming cut 0 bases from V and 7 bases from J; bases unmatched to any gene: 5. Germline CDR1 SGDLS, CDR2 YYNGEE. The CDR3 protein is CASSVGQGVQNSPLHF. DNA of the CDR3: TGTGCCAGCAGCGTAGGACAGGGGGTACAAAATTCACCCCTCCACTTT.

V and J are TRBV18 and TRBJ1-2; D not resolved. The V and J ends lost 0 bases and 0 bases respectively, with 11 bases between them. The CDR3 totals 16 residues. The V gene's germline CDR1 is KGHSH and CDR2 LQKENI. The CDR3 bases are TGTGCCAGCTCACCACCCTCCAGGCCCGCTAACTATGGCTACACCTTC. Translated, it gives CASSPPSRPANYGYTF.

This clone was found once. This chain joins TRBV7-8 and TRBJ2-7; 12 nucleotides align to TRBD2. Germline-derived CDR1 and CDR2 are SGHVS and FQNEAQ. This CDR3 comprises 17 residues. The V segment lost 1 base and the J segment 1 base; nucleotides outside the gene matches: 5. The DNA for the CDR3 is TGTGCCAGCAGCTTAGGGACTAGCGGGGATTTTTCCTACGAGCAGTACTTC. Translation: CASSLGTSGDFSYEQYF. The full variable domain, rest sourced from reference TRBV7-8 and TRBJ2-7, is GAGVSQSPRYKVAKRGQDVALRCDPISGHVSLFWYQQALGQGPEFLTYFQNEAQLDKSGLPSDRFFAERPEGSVSTLKIQRTQQEDSAVYLCASSLGTSGDFSYEQYFGPGTRLTVT.

V is TRBV30 and J is TRBJ1-1; TRBD1 agrees at 8 bases. The CDR3 runs 13 residues. Trimming at V came to 7 bases and at J to 1 base, leaving 5 bases not matched to a gene. Germline-derived CDR1 and CDR2 are GTSNPN and SVGIG (reference sequence). CDR3 loop: CASNRGENTEAFF. CDR3 in DNA: TGTGCCTCGAACAGGGGGGAGAACACTGAAGCTTTCTTT.

The chain recombines TRBV5-4 with TRBJ2-4; 8 bases agree with TRBD2. CDR1 is SGHNT and CDR2 is YYREEE in the germline V gene (reference sequence). CDR3 length equals 17 residues. J was trimmed by 0 bases and V by 3 bases; bases with no gene match: 8. The CDR3 DNA follows: TGTGCCAGCAGCTGGTGGGCGGGGGGACTAGCCAAAAACATTCAGTACTTC. Residues: CASSWWAGGLAKNIQYF.

The chain is built from TRBV19 and TRBJ2-7, with 9 bases aligning to TRBD1. Germline V gene data show CDR1 as LNHDA and CDR2 as SQIVND (reference sequence). This CDR3 comprises 13 residues. Unmatched junction bases numbered 7, after V lost 4 bases and J lost 9 bases. As DNA, the CDR3 is TGTGCCAGTAGTACTTCGACAGGGGGTAGGCAGTACTTC. It codes for CASSTSTGGRQYF. The complete variable domain, with remaining parts taken from reference TRBV19 and TRBJ2-7, reads DGGITQSPKYLFRKEGQNVTLSCEQNLNHDAMYWYRQDPGQGLRLIYYSQIVNDFQKGDIAEGYSVSREKKESFPLTVTSAQKNPTAFYLCASSTSTGGRQYFGPGTRLTVT.

The chain is built from TRBV7-9 and TRBJ2-7, with TRBD1 matching over 7 bases. The V gene end was trimmed by 5 bases and the J gene end by 2 bases; junction bases not matched to a gene: 9. The CDR3 has 15 residues. CDR1 is SEHNR, CDR2 FQNEAQ, per germline (reference sequence). CDR3 amino acids: CASSPRQGIAYEQYF. CDR3 in DNA: TGTGCCAGCAGCCCTAGACAGGGTATCGCCTACGAGCAGTACTTC.

The chain has TRBV5-1 and TRBJ1-1; 8 bases fit TRBD1. V dropped 0 bases and J dropped 2; count of bases not matched to a gene: 6. The CDR3 is 16 residues long. The germline V gene encodes CDR1 SGHRS and CDR2 YFSETQ. The DNA of the CDR3 is TGCGCCAGCAGCTTGGATGTGGACAGGGCAAACACTGAAGCTTTCTTT. It specifies CASSLDVDRANTEAFF.

The rearrangement links TRBV5-4 to TRBJ2-3; D perhaps matches TRBD2 (7 bases). There are 15 residues in the CDR3. Trimming cost V 0 bases and J 6 bases, with 14 bases left between them. Germline CDR1 reads SGHNT; CDR2 reads YYREEE (reference sequence). The CDR3 DNA reads as TGTGCCAGCAGCTTGGTTGTGGGGGGGCAGGATACGCAGTATTTT. It yields the protein CASSLVVGGQDTQYF.

In DNA, the CDR3 is TGTGCCAGCAGTTCCCAGGGTGTCTATGGCTACACCTTC. It yields the protein CASSSQGVYGYTF. This chain joins TRBV27 and TRBJ1-2; TRBD1 might be the D (5 bases). Trimming removed 4 bases from V and 4 bases from J, with 10 bases in between. Germline CDR1 reads MNHEY; CDR2 reads SMNVEV (reference sequence). This CDR3 has 13 amino acids.

This clone came up once. The chain recombines TRBV4-3 with TRBJ2-5; D unclear. The J call may be in error: the DNA end matches TRBJ2-7 better. The CDR3 loop spans 15 amino acids. The germline CDR1 and CDR2 sequences are LGHNA and YSLEER. The chain's CDR3 is CASSRQDGWLDEQYF. The DNA of the CDR3 is TGCGCCAGCAGCCGGCAAGACGGGTGGCTCGACGAGCAGTACTTC.

The V and J genes are TRBV14 and TRBJ1-2, with D possibly matching TRBD1 (5 bases). Trimming removed 5 bases at V and 3 bases at J, with 10 bases between. The CDR3 totals 13 residues. In germline, CDR1 is SGHDN, CDR2 FVKESK. This CDR3 reads CASSVDSDYGYTF. The CDR3 nucleotides read TGTGCCAGCAGCGTAGACAGTGACTATGGCTACACCTTC.

CDR3 in amino acids: CASSPGRGQTNYGYTF. CDR3 nucleotides: TGTGCCAGCTCACCGGGCAGGGGGCAAACTAACTATGGCTACACCTTC. The chain uses TRBV18 and TRBJ1-2; 8 bases line up with TRBD1. Germline loops: CDR1 KGHSH, CDR2 LQKENI. The CDR3 sequence is 16 residues long. Trimming at V came to 3 bases and at J to 0 bases, leaving 6 bases not matched to a gene.

The J gene is TRBJ2-3, the V gene TRBV29-1, with 7 positions matching TRBD1. Germline V lookup: CDR1 SQVTM, CDR2 ANQGSEA. There are 13 residues in the CDR3. V shed 7 bases and J 6 bases; nucleotides not matched to a gene: 10. The DNA of the CDR3 is TGCAGCGGGCGAAGACAGGGTATGGATACGCAGTATTTT. It is translated as CSGRRQGMDTQYF.

CDR3 coding DNA: TGCGCCAGCAGCTTGGCTGGACAGGGGTCCTACGAGCAGTACTTC. Its protein product is CASSLAGQGSYEQYF. The J gene is TRBJ2-7, the V gene TRBV5-1; 9 nucleotides agree with TRBD1. V dropped 0 bases and J dropped 1; count of bases not matched to a gene: 2. Germline V gene sequence: CDR1 SGHRS, CDR2 YFSETQ. The CDR3 is made up of 15 amino acids.

The gene calls are TRBV19 and TRBJ1-5; 7 bases are a match to TRBD1. The ends lost 6 bases at V and 2 bases at J; junction bases unmatched: 10. The CDR3 is made up of 16 amino acids. In germline, CDR1 is LNHDA, CDR2 SQIVND (reference sequence). The CDR3 sequence is CASSTPGQLGNQPQHF. The CDR3 DNA follows: TGTGCCAGTAGCACCCCGGGACAGCTGGGCAATCAGCCCCAGCATTTT.

The J gene is TRBJ1-6, the V gene TRBV11-3; TRBD1 agrees at 10 bases. V shed 5 bases, J shed 7 bases, and the junction held 8 bases outside the gene matches. Germline CDR1 reads SGHNT; CDR2 reads YENEEA. This CDR3 comprises 16 residues. The CDR3 DNA reads as TGTGCCAGCAGCCTGTCCGGGACAGGGGAGAATTCACCCCTCCACTTT. Translation gives CASSLSGTGENSPLHF.

This clone was counted between two and nine times. CDR3 protein: CASREGNTEAFF. In DNA form, the CDR3 reads TGTGCCAGCAGGGAGGGGAACACTGAAGCTTTCTTT. This chain uses TRBV25-1 with TRBJ1-1; D unclear. This CDR3 spans 12 amino acids. Per germline, CDR1 MGHDK and CDR2 SYGVNS. V shed 6 bases and J shed 1 base, with 6 bases lying between them. Full variable domain (missing parts from reference TRBV25-1 and TRBJ1-1): EADIYQTPRYLVIGTGKKITLECSQTMGHDKMYWYQQDPGMELHLIHYSYGVNSTEKGDLSSESTVSRIRTEHFPLTLESARPSHTSQYLCASREGNTEAFFGQGTRLTVV.

This clone was seen a single time. V is TRBV6-5 and J is TRBJ2-5; 9 bases match TRBD2. Looked up from germline, CDR1 is MNHEY and CDR2 is SVGAGI. The CDR3 is made up of 13 amino acids. V was clipped by 6 bases and J by 5 bases; unmatched bases: 4. CDR3 loop: CASSRTSGETQYF. CDR3 nucleotide sequence: TGTGCCAGCAGCCGAACTAGCGGGGAGACCCAGTACTTC.

The rearrangement uses TRBV18 and TRBJ1-2; TRBD1 aligns across 8 bases. The germline V gene has CDR1 KGHSH and CDR2 LQKENI. The CDR3 loop spans 15 amino acids. V lost 1 base, J lost 7 bases, and 8 bases stayed unmatched. CDR3 nucleotides: TGTGCCAGCTCACCACGGGGACAGGCTGTCAGTGGCTACACCTTC. Translation: CASSPRGQAVSGYTF.

This rearrangement joins TRBV2 to TRBJ1-2; 7 bases are shared with TRBD1. This CDR3 is built from 13 residues. Losses at the gene ends were 4 bases for V and 6 bases for J; bases not matched to a gene: 5. CDR1 and CDR2 (germline): SNHLY, FYNNEI. Here the CDR3 reads CASSVQGDNGYTF. CDR3 in DNA: TGTGCCAGCAGTGTGCAGGGGGATAATGGCTACACCTTC. The full variable domain, completed using reference TRBV2 and TRBJ1-2, is EPEVTQTPSHQVTQMGQEVILRCVPISNHLYFYWYRQILGQKVEFLVSFYNNEISEKSEIFDDQFSVERPDGSNFTLKIRSTKLEDSAMYFCASSVQGDNGYTFGSGTRLTVV.